The next 21 T cell receptor beta chains were all read from a single sample in a study of cytomegalovirus exposure and HLA in healthy donors. PCR amplification relied on 60 Vbeta primers (plus 13 Jbeta primers). TCRdb keeps only in-frame clones here, not all; method: immunoSEQ multiplex PCR. Of around 170,000 clones in the sample, over 60% are singletons; the top ten hold around 1.5%. The sequenced material came from PBMCs. These receptors were taken from a girl between 10 and 17 years old in good health and CMV-seronegative.

The chain couples TRBV20-1 to TRBJ2-3; perhaps TRBD2 as D (5 bases). CDR3 length: 11 amino acids. Germline V gene data show CDR1 as DFQATT and CDR2 as SNEGSKA (reference sequence). V lost 3 bases, J lost 7 bases, and 8 bases lay in between. CDR3 sequence (DNA): TGCAGTGCTAGGGAGGTTAATACGCAGTATTTT. As protein: CSAREVNTQYF.

This clone appeared a few times. This sequence joins TRBV28 and TRBJ1-1, with D possibly matching TRBD1 (5 bases). CDR3 length: 17 residues. The germline CDR1 and CDR2 sequences are MDHEN and SYDVKM. The V and J ends lost 3 bases and 0 bases respectively, with 17 bases between them. The CDR3 protein is CASSFGPSWGVNTEAFF. Here the CDR3 DNA reads TGTGCCAGCAGTTTTGGTCCGTCGTGGGGGGTGAACACTGAAGCTTTCTTT.

This chain uses TRBV4-1 with TRBJ1-1, with TRBD1 as a possible D gene (6 bases). Germline CDR1 is MGHRA and CDR2 is YSYEKL. The CDR3 consists of 14 residues. Trimming stripped 4 bases from V and 4 bases from J, with 13 bases between. CDR3 bases: TGCGCCAGCAGCCTCCGGACAGAAGGCACTGAAGCTTTCTTT. Protein sequence: CASSLRTEGTEAFF.

The chain combines TRBV2 with TRBJ2-1; 12 bases map to TRBD2. With 3 bases clipped from V and 1 base from J, the junction kept 7 bases outside the gene matches. The length of the CDR3 is 18 residues. From germline, CDR1 is SNHLY and CDR2 FYNNEI. The CDR3 here is CASSEPSGGAGSYNEQFF. The CDR3 region has the DNA TGTGCCAGCAGTGAGCCTAGCGGGGGGGCCGGGTCCTACAATGAGCAGTTCTTC. The entire variable domain, with the rest obtained from reference TRBV2 and TRBJ2-1, is as follows: EPEVTQTPSHQVTQMGQEVILRCVPISNHLYFYWYRQILGQKVEFLVSFYNNEISEKSEIFDDQFSVERPDGSNFTLKIRSTKLEDSAMYFCASSEPSGGAGSYNEQFFGPGTRLTVL.

This clone was recorded only once. V and J are TRBV30 and TRBJ1-4; TRBD1 aligns across 9 bases. The ends lost 7 bases at V and 1 base at J; junction bases unmatched: 7. The germline gives CDR1 GTSNPN, CDR2 SVGIG (reference sequence). The CDR3 is made up of 15 amino acids. The CDR3 sequence: CASPGQGITNEKLFF. DNA for the CDR3: TGTGCCTCCCCGGGACAGGGTATAACTAATGAAAAACTGTTTTTT.

The chain is built from TRBV7-2 and TRBJ1-1, with 7 bases fitting TRBD1. The CDR3 spans 14 residues. The trim removed 7 bases at V and 0 bases at J, leaving 5 bases unmatched. The germline gives CDR1 SGHTA, CDR2 FQGNSA. CDR3 coding DNA: TGTGCCAGCACTTTGGGACAGCTGAACACTGAAGCTTTCTTT. It specifies CASTLGQLNTEAFF.

The chain joins TRBV15 to TRBJ2-1; 9 positions match TRBD2. The junction had 6 bases not matched to a gene; V was cut back by 0 bases and J by 6 bases. The CDR3 sequence is 16 residues long. Looked up from germline, CDR1 is LNHNV and CDR2 is YYDKDF (reference sequence). Here the CDR3 reads CATSRELAGGRNEQFF. The CDR3 DNA reads as TGTGCCACCAGCAGAGAACTTGCGGGGGGGCGCAATGAGCAGTTCTTC.

This chain uses TRBV2 with TRBJ1-1, with D maybe TRBD1 (6 bases). V lost 4 bases, J lost 4 bases, and 7 bases lay in between. This CDR3 has 12 residues. Per germline, CDR1 SNHLY and CDR2 FYNNEI. Here the CDR3 DNA reads TGTGCCAGCAGTGTGGACAGCACTGAAGCTTTCTTT. It encodes CASSVDSTEAFF.

The chain has TRBV10-2 and TRBJ2-5; TRBD2 matches 15 bases. V lost 4 bases, J lost 7 bases, and 4 bases stayed unmatched. The CDR3 runs to 15 residues. Per germline, CDR1 WSHSY and CDR2 SAAADI. In nucleotides, the CDR3 is TGCGCCAGCAGTGGTACGGGACTAGCGGGGGGGACCCAGTACTTC. It encodes CASSGTGLAGGTQYF.

The V and J genes are TRBV30 and TRBJ1-5, with D possibly matching TRBD1 (5 bases). The CDR3 sequence is 16 residues long. V was shortened by 7 bases and J by 2 bases, with 21 bases between the two germline ends. Germline CDR1 GTSNPN, CDR2 SVGIG (reference sequence). DNA of the CDR3: TGTGCCTACGACAAGGGGCAGAGGAGAGGCAATCAGCCCCAGCATTTT. Its protein is CAYDKGQRRGNQPQHF.

The chain couples TRBV19 to TRBJ2-1, with 7 bases lining up with TRBD1. The CDR3 sequence is 17 residues long. The trim removed 3 bases at V and 1 base at J, leaving 9 bases unmatched. From germline, CDR1 is LNHDA and CDR2 SQIVND (reference sequence). The CDR3 spells CASSILPPRGSYNEQFF. The CDR3 nucleotides are TGTGCCAGTAGTATCCTCCCTCCCAGGGGGTCCTACAATGAGCAGTTCTTC.

This sequence joins TRBV2 and TRBJ2-2; TRBD1 might be the D (5 bases). The CDR3 covers 12 residues. The ends were cut back, 3 bases at V and 8 bases at J, with 7 bases in the middle. Germline CDR1 is SNHLY and CDR2 is FYNNEI. CDR3 in DNA: TGTGCCAGCAGTGACAGGGTGGGGGAGCTGTTTTTT. Translation gives CASSDRVGELFF.

This chain joins TRBV9 and TRBJ1-3; a weak D match, TRBD1 (6 bases). Germline CDR1 reads SGDLS; CDR2 reads YYNGEE. CDR3 size: 17 residues. Trimming shortened V by 3 bases and J by 0 bases, and 16 bases separated the two germline ends. CDR3 coding DNA: TGTGCCAGCAGCGCTAAGGACAGCACTTACTCTGGAAACACCATATATTTT. Protein sequence: CASSAKDSTYSGNTIYF.

The rearrangement joins TRBV19 to TRBJ1-1; D not resolved. The germline V gene encodes CDR1 LNHDA and CDR2 SQIVND (reference sequence). V lost 1 base and J 0 bases, leaving 9 bases between the germline ends. The CDR3 extends over 15 amino acids. The CDR3 sequence: CASSIGARLNTEAFF. CDR3 sequence (DNA): TGTGCCAGTAGTATAGGGGCCAGGTTGAACACTGAAGCTTTCTTT. The variable domain in full, with the rest retrieved from reference TRBV19 and TRBJ1-1, is DGGITQSPKYLFRKEGQNVTLSCEQNLNHDAMYWYRQDPGQGLRLIYYSQIVNDFQKGDIAEGYSVSREKKESFPLTVTSAQKNPTAFYLCASSIGARLNTEAFFGQGTRLTVV.

The rearrangement joins TRBV6-4 to TRBJ1-5; 11 bases align to TRBD1. Germline trimming cut 6 bases from V and 9 bases from J; bases unmatched to any gene: 10. The CDR3 is 15 residues long. Germline V lookup: CDR1 MRHNA, CDR2 SNTAGT. The CDR3 reads CASRGRDRGTLPQHF. The CDR3 DNA sequence: TGTGCCAGCAGGGGCCGGGACAGGGGGACTCTGCCCCAGCATTTT.

The gene calls are TRBV28 and TRBJ2-7; TRBD2 might be the D (5 bases). The CDR3 loop spans 10 amino acids. CDR1 MDHEN and CDR2 SYDVKM come from the germline V gene. Trimming pared 7 bases from V and 6 bases from J, leaving 7 bases between. The CDR3 DNA sequence: TGTGCCAGCACCGGGGTCGAGCAGTACTTC. This sequence encodes CASTGVEQYF.

The chain couples TRBV6-6 to TRBJ2-7, with a tentative D call TRBD1 (6 bases). The germline gives CDR1 MNHNY, CDR2 SVGAGI (reference sequence). The CDR3 consists of 16 residues. The V gene lost 6 bases and the J gene lost 2 bases, with 20 bases spanning the gap. CDR3 nucleotide sequence: TGTGCCAGCAGCTCCCGGTCCGGGACACCTCCCTACGAGCAGTACTTC. Its protein product is CASSSRSGTPPYEQYF.

This rearrangement joins TRBV29-1 to TRBJ2-1, with TRBD2 matching over 8 bases. Trimming at V came to 8 bases and at J to 6 bases, leaving 6 bases not matched to a gene. The CDR3 is 12 amino acids. Germline V gives CDR1 SQVTM, CDR2 ANQGSEA. The CDR3 protein is CSSPSGLNEQFF. The DNA of the CDR3 is TGCAGCTCCCCTAGCGGGCTCAATGAGCAGTTCTTC.

The CDR3: CASSSVPGEQYF. CDR3 coding DNA: TGTGCCAGCAGTTCAGTCCCGGGCGAGCAGTACTTC. V usage is TRBV6-6 and J usage is TRBJ2-7; D unresolved. The germline V gene encodes CDR1 MNHNY and CDR2 SVGAGI (reference sequence). The germline V and J ends were trimmed by 4 bases and 6 bases, with 10 bases remaining between them. The CDR3 runs 12 residues.

The chain is built from TRBV23-1 and TRBJ2-5; TRBD2 might be the D (7 bases). TRBV23-1 is placed among ORFs of uncertain function. The V end lost 0 bases, the J end lost 5 bases, and 16 bases lay between the germline ends. This CDR3 region has 16 residues. Here the CDR3 reads CASSQSRGGVGETQYF. The CDR3 region has the DNA TGCGCCAGCAGTCAATCGCGCGGGGGCGTCGGGGAGACCCAGTACTTC.

This rearrangement joins TRBV13 to TRBJ2-7; weak D call: TRBD1 (5 bases). Trimming removed 2 bases from V and 2 bases from J, with 13 bases in between. The length of the CDR3 is 15 residues. Germline V lookup: CDR1 PRHDT, CDR2 FYEKMQ (reference sequence). The CDR3 protein is CASSLRTKRTYEQYF. The CDR3 coding sequence is TGTGCCAGCAGCTTAAGGACAAAGAGAACCTACGAGCAGTACTTC.